These 17 T cell receptor beta chains came from one sample sequenced in a study of T cell repertoires in cytomegalovirus infection. Their recognized antigens are unknown. Each CDR3 protein is one row after TCRdb ran MiXCR on the reads. The sample has about 160,000 distinct CDR3 sequences, about a fifth seen once; the top ten hold 25%. The sample consisted of CD8+ T cells from cultured PBMCs, taken from culture after CMV antigen stimulation. All receptors derive from a human donor in good health (CMV status not recorded). Some clones in this sample may be carry-over from other donors' samples.

This clonotype was seen a handful of times. The chain is built from TRBV12-3 or TRBV12-4 and TRBJ1-5, with 7 bases matching TRBD1. Trimming removed 3 bases from V and 0 bases from J; junction bases left unmatched: 2. This CDR3 region has 15 residues. CDR3 in amino acids: CASSFGTASNQPQHF. DNA for the CDR3: TGTGCCAGCAGTTTCGGGACAGCTAGCAATCAGCCCCAGCATTTT.

The V and J genes are TRBV5-5 and TRBJ2-1; TRBD1 might be the D (6 bases). Germline values: CDR1 SGHKS, CDR2 YYEKEE (reference sequence). The CDR3 covers 20 residues. V lost 3 bases and J 1 base, leaving 26 bases between the germline ends. CDR3 residues: CASSSPSPVQGMRSYNEQFF. CDR3 nucleotide sequence: TGTGCCAGCAGCTCCCCTTCCCCGGTTCAGGGGATGAGGTCCTACAATGAGCAGTTCTTC.

The V gene is TRBV12-3 or TRBV12-4, the J gene TRBJ1-5; 7 nucleotides match TRBD1. CDR3 length: 11 amino acids. V was pared by 3 bases and J by 15 bases, with 5 bases of the junction left unmatched. CDR3 sequence: CASSFGQVVHF. The CDR3 DNA sequence: TGTGCCAGCAGTTTCGGACAGGTGGTGCATTTT.

V and J are TRBV27 and TRBJ1-4; possible D gene TRBD1, 5 bases. Germline values: CDR1 MNHEY, CDR2 SMNVEV (reference sequence). Trimming stripped 0 bases from V and 7 bases from J, with 18 bases between. The CDR3 is made up of 17 amino acids. The CDR3 loop is CASSLSRSPGTSEKLFF. DNA of the CDR3: TGTGCCAGCAGTTTATCGCGATCGCCAGGGACCTCTGAAAAACTGTTTTTT.

This clonotype has a handful of counts. This sequence joins TRBV19 and TRBJ2-1, with D uncertain. The V gene lost 5 bases and the J gene lost 4 bases, with 15 bases spanning the gap. CDR3 length equals 15 residues. The germline CDR1 and CDR2 sequences are LNHDA and SQIVND (reference sequence). Written as DNA, the CDR3 is TGTGCCAGTAGTCCCCAGGCGGTACTATACAATGAGCAGTTCTTC. Translation gives CASSPQAVLYNEQFF.

This clonotype was detected many times. The rearrangement joins TRBV28 to TRBJ2-7, with D possibly called TRBD1 or TRBD2 (5 bases each). This CDR3 region has 14 residues. The V and J ends lost 6 bases and 1 base respectively, with 13 bases between them. Looked up from germline, CDR1 is MDHEN and CDR2 is SYDVKM. CDR3 loop: CASRAGTGSYEQYF. CDR3 nucleotide sequence: TGTGCCAGCAGAGCCGGGACGGGGTCCTACGAGCAGTACTTC.

This clonotype was recorded a few times. This rearrangement joins TRBV7-2 to TRBJ2-3; the match to TRBD2 covers 7 bases. Germline values: CDR1 SGHTA, CDR2 FQGNSA. The CDR3 covers 15 residues. Trimming cost V 7 bases and J 4 bases; bases outside gene matches: 11. CDR3 nucleotides: TGTGCCAGCAAATTGACTAGCTTTCCCGCAGATACGCAGTATTTT. Amino acids: CASKLTSFPADTQYF.

The chain uses TRBV6-5 and TRBJ2-7; TRBD2 aligns across 12 bases. V shed 2 bases and J 0 bases; nucleotides not matched to a gene: 11. The CDR3 consists of 19 residues. Per the germline V gene, CDR1 is MNHEY and CDR2 is SVGAGI. For the CDR3, the DNA is TGTGCCAGCAGTTACCCCGGACTAGCGGGGAAACACAACTCCTACGAGCAGTACTTC. This codes for CASSYPGLAGKHNSYEQYF.

This clonotype came up a few times. The chain carries TRBV7-2 and TRBJ1-2; 7 bases are a match to TRBD1. Trimming at V came to 5 bases and at J to 2 bases, leaving 8 bases not matched to a gene. The germline V gene has CDR1 SGHTA and CDR2 FQGNSA. CDR3 length: 15 residues. The DNA of the CDR3 is TGTGCCAGCAGCCTCGACAGGGTAGGGAACTATGGCTACACCTTC. Translated, it gives CASSLDRVGNYGYTF.

As regards this clonotype: At one of its ends the junction is not consistent with the germline gene, which may arise from a read error. This sequence joins TRBV7-6 and TRBJ2-7; no clear D gene. CDR3 length: 12 amino acids. Germline V lookup: CDR1 SGHVS, CDR2 FNYEAQ. CDR3 in amino acids: CASSFPADEQYF. In DNA form, the CDR3 reads TGCGCCAGCAGCTTTCCAGCCGACGAGCAGTACTTC.

This clonotype was found a few times. The chain combines TRBV7-9 with TRBJ1-1; D possibly corresponds to TRBD1 (6 bases). V lost 3 bases and J lost 7, with 21 bases in between. The CDR3 extends over 16 amino acids. Germline V gene sequence: CDR1 SEHNR, CDR2 FQNEAQ (reference sequence). In DNA form, the CDR3 reads TGTGCCAGCAGCTTTTTTGAGCGGTCTGGGGACAATGAAGCTTTCTTT. This translates into CASSFFERSGDNEAFF.

The rearrangement joins TRBV14 to TRBJ1-3, with D hard to call. Germline lookup yields CDR1 SGHDN and CDR2 FVKESK. The CDR3 is made up of 16 amino acids. The V and J ends lost 0 bases and 4 bases respectively, with 13 bases between them. CDR3 in amino acids: CASSQERGNAGNTIYF. The CDR3 coding sequence is TGTGCCAGCAGCCAAGAGCGGGGAAATGCCGGAAACACCATATATTTT. The full variable domain, its missing parts supplied by reference TRBV14 and TRBJ1-3, is EAGVTQFPSHSVIEKGQTVTLRCDPISGHDNLYWYRRVMGKEIKFLLHFVKESKQDESGMPNNRFLAERTGGTYSTLKVQPAELEDSGVYFCASSQERGNAGNTIYFGEGSWLTVV.

The J gene is TRBJ1-5, the V gene TRBV27; no firm D call. CDR3 size: 14 residues. The V gene lost 4 bases and the J gene lost 3 bases, with 10 bases spanning the gap. CDR1 is MNHEY and CDR2 is SMNVEV in the germline V gene (reference sequence). The CDR3 bases are TGTGCCAGCAGTTATCCGGGCCTCAATCAGCCCCAGCATTTT. Amino acids: CASSYPGLNQPQHF.

Concerning this clonotype: At one boundary the junction diverges from the germline segment, which might be a read error. The CDR3 coding sequence is TGTGCCAGCACCTCCAACGAGCAGTACTTC. Amino acids: CASTSNEQYF. This chain uses TRBV2 with TRBJ2-7; D is unresolved. CDR3 length: 10 amino acids. CDR1 and CDR2 (germline): SNHLY, FYNNEI.

This clonotype has a handful of counts. V is TRBV12-3 or TRBV12-4 and J is TRBJ1-2, with TRBD1 as a possible D gene (6 bases). CDR3 length: 16 amino acids. Trimming pared 3 bases from V and 4 bases from J, leaving 18 bases between. The CDR3 spells CASSFSSGGASYGYTF. The CDR3 DNA reads as TGTGCCAGCAGTTTCTCATCCGGGGGCGCCTCCTATGGCTACACCTTC.

This clonotype was recorded a few times. V and J are TRBV2 and TRBJ2-5; D not certain. V was clipped by 2 bases and J by 5 bases, with 6 bases between them. Germline CDR1 reads SNHLY; CDR2 reads FYNNEI. CDR3 size: 12 residues. DNA of the CDR3: TGTGCCAGCAGTGAATATAAGGAGACCCAGTACTTC. It encodes CASSEYKETQYF.

This clonotype has just a few counts. The chain uses TRBV19 and TRBJ1-1; unclear D gene. Trimming shortened V by 5 bases and J by 0 bases, and 13 bases separated the two germline ends. Germline assignment: CDR1 LNHDA and CDR2 SQIVND (reference sequence). This CDR3 contains 15 residues. CDR3 nucleotide sequence: TGTGCCAGTAGTCGACCGGACCCCATGAACACTGAAGCTTTCTTT. The encoded protein is CASSRPDPMNTEAFF.